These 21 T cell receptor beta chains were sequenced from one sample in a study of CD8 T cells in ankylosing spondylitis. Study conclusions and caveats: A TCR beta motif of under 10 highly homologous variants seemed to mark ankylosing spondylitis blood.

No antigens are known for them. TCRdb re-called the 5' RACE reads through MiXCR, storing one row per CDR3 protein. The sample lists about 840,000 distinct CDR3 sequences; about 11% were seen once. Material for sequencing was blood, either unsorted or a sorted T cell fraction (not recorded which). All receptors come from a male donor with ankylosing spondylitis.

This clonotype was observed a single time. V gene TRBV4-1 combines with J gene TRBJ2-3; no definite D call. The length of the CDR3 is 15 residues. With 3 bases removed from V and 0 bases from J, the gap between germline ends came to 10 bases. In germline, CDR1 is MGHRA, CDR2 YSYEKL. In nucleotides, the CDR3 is TGCGCCAGCAGCCACGGACGGTTTAGCACAGATACGCAGTATTTT. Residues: CASSHGRFSTDTQYF.

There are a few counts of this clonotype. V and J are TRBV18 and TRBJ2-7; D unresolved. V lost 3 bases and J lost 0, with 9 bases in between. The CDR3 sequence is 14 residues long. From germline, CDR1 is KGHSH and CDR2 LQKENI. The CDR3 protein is CASSPPANSYEQYF. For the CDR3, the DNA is TGTGCCAGCTCACCCCCTGCAAACTCCTACGAGCAGTACTTC.

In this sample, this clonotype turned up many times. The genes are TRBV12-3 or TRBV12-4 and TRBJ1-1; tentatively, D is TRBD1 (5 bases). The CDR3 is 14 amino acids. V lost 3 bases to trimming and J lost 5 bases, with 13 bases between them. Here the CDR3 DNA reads TGTGCCAGCAGTTTTGGGGCCGCGGAGACTGAAGCTTTCTTT. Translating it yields CASSFGAAETEAFF.

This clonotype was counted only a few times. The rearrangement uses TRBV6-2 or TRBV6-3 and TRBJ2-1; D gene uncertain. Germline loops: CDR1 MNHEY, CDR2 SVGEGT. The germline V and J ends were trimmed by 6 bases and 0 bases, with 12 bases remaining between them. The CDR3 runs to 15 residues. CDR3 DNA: TGTGCCAGCAGATCCGACCGGAGCTCCTACAATGAGCAGTTCTTC. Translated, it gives CASRSDRSSYNEQFF.

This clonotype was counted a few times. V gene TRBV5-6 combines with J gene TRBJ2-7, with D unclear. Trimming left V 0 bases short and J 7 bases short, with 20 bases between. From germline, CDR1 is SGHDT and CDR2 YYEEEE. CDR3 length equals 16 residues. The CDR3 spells CASSLGATWRVWEQYF. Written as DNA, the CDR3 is TGTGCCAGCAGCTTGGGTGCGACCTGGAGAGTTTGGGAGCAGTACTTC.

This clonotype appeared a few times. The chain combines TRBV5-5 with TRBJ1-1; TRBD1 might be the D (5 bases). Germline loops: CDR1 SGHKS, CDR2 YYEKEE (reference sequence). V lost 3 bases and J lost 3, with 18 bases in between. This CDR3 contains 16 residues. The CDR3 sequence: CASSSHTGRTDTEAFF. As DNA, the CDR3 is TGTGCCAGCAGCTCCCACACGGGACGGACTGACACTGAAGCTTTCTTT.

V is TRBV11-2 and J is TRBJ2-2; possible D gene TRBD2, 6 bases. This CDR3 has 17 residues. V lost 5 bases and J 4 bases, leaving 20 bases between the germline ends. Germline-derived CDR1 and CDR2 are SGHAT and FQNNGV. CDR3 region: CASSLDTLAVATGELFF. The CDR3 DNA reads TGTGCCAGCAGCCTGGACACACTAGCAGTAGCCACCGGGGAGCTGTTTTTT.

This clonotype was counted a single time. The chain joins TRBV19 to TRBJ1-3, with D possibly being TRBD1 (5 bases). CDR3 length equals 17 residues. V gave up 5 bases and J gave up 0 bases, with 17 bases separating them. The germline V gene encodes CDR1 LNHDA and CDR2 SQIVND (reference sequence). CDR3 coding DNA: TGTGCCAGTAGTTTACCTTTAGGAGACAGCTCTGGAAACACCATATATTTT. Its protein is CASSLPLGDSSGNTIYF.

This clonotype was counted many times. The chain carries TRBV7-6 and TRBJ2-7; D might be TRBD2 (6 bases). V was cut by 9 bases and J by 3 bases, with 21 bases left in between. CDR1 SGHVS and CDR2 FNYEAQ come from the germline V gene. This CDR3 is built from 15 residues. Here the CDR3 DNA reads TGTGCCAGTACACGCGGAGGGCTCGGTATCTACGAGCAGTACTTC. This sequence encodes CASTRGGLGIYEQYF.

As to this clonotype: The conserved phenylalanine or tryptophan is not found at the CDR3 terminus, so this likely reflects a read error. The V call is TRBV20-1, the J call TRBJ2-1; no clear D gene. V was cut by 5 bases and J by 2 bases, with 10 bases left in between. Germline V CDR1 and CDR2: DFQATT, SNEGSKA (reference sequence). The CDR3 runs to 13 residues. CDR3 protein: CSARGPAYNEQFS. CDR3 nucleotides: TGCAGTGCTCGCGGACCGGCCTACAATGAGCAGTTCTCC.

Here the CDR3 reads CASSFNYSNQPQHF. In nucleotides, the CDR3 is TGTGCCAGCAGCTTTAACTATAGCAATCAGCCCCAGCATTTT. This rearrangement joins TRBV5-8 to TRBJ1-5; no clear D. CDR3 length: 14 amino acids. Germline V CDR1 and CDR2: SGHTS, YDEGEE. V shed 2 bases and J shed 0 bases, with 6 bases lying between them. Supplemented by reference TRBV5-8 and TRBJ1-5, the full variable domain reads EAGVTQSPTHLIKTRGQQATLRCSPISGHTSVYWYQQALGLGLQFLLWYDEGEERNRGNFPPRFSGRQFPNYSSELNVNALELEDSALYLCASSFNYSNQPQHFGDGTRLSIL.

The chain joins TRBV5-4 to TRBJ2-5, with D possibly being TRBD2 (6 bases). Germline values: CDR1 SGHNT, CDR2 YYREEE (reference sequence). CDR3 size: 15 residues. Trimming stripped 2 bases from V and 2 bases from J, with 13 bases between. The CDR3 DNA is TGTGCCAGCAGCTTCGGGACTCCTTTTCAAGAGACCCAGTACTTC. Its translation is CASSFGTPFQETQYF.

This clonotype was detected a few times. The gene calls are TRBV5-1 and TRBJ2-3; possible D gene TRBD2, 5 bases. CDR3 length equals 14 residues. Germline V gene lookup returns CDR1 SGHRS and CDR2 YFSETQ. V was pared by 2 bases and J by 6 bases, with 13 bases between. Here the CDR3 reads CASSFAEGADTQYF. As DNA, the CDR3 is TGCGCCAGCAGCTTCGCCGAGGGAGCTGATACGCAGTATTTT.

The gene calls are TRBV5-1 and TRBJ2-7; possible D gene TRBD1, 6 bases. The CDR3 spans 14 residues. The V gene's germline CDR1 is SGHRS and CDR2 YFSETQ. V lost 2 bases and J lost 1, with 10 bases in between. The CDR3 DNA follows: TGCGCCAGCAGCTTTTACAGGGCTTCCTACGAGCAGTACTTC. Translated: CASSFYRASYEQYF.

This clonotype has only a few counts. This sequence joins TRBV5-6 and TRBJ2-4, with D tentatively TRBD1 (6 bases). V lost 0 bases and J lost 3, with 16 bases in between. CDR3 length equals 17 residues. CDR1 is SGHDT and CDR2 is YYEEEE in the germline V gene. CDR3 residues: CASSLEDRGIDKNIQYF. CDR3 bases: TGTGCCAGCAGCTTGGAGGACAGAGGGATCGACAAAAACATTCAGTACTTC.

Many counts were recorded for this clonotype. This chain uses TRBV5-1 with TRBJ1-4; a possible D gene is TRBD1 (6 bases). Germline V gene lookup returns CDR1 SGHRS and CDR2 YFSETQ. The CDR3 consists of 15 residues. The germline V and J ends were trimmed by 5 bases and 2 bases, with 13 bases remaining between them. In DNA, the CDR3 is TGCGCCAGCAGTACCGGGACACTCACTAATGAAAAACTGTTTTTT. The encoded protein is CASSTGTLTNEKLFF.

The CDR3 sequence: CASSLAWPSTDTQYF. The CDR3 DNA follows: TGTGCCAGCAGCCTGGCCTGGCCGAGCACAGATACGCAGTATTTT. The rearrangement joins TRBV9 to TRBJ2-3; D is uncertain. The CDR3 sequence is 15 residues long. Germline CDR1 SGDLS, CDR2 YYNGEE. V lost 4 bases and J lost 0, with 12 bases in between. The whole variable domain, remainder taken from reference TRBV9 and TRBJ2-3, is DSGVTQTPKHLITATGQRVTLRCSPRSGDLSVYWYQQSLDQGLQFLIQYYNGEERAKGNILERFSAQQFPDLHSELNLSSLELGDSALYFCASSLAWPSTDTQYFGPGTRLTVL.

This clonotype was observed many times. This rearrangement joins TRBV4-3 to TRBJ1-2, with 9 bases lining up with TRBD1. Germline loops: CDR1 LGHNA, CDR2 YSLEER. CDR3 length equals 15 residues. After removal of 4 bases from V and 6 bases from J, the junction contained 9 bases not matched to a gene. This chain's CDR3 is CASSPQPGTGNGYTF. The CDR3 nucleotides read TGCGCCAGCAGCCCTCAACCCGGGACAGGGAATGGCTACACCTTC.

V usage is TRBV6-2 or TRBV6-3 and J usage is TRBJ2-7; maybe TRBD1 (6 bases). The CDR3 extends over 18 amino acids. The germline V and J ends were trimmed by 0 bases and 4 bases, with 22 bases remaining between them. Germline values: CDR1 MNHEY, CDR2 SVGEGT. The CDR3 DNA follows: TGTGCCAGCAGTTACTCGTTACACAGGACAGCAAATATTTACGAGCAGTACTTC. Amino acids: CASSYSLHRTANIYEQYF.

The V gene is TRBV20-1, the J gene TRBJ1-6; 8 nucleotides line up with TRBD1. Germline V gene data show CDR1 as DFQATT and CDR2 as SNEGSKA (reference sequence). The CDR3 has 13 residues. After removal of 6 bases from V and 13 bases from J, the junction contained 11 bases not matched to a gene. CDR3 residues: CSAPSDRVQPLHF. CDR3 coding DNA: TGCAGTGCCCCATCGGACAGGGTCCAGCCCCTCCACTTT.

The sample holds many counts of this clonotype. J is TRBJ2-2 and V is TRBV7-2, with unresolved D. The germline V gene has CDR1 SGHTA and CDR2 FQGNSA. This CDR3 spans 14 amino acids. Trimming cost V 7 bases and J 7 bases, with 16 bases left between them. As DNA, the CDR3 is TGTGCCAGCACCCTCCAGCCCCAAAGCGGGGAGCTGTTTTTT. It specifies CASTLQPQSGELFF.